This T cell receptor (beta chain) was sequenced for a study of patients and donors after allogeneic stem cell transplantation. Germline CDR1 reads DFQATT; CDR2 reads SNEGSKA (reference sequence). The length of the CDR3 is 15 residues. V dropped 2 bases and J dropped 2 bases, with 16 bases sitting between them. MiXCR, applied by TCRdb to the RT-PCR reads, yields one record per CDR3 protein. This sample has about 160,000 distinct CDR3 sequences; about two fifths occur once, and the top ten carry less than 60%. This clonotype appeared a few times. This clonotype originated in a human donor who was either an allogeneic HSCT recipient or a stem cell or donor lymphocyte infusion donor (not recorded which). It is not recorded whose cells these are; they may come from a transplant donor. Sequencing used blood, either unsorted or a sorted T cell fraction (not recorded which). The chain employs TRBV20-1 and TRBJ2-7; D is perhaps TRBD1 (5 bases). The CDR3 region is CSARPSTASPYEQYV. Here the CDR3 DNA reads TGCAGTGCTAGACCCTCGACAGCTTCCCCCTACGAGCAGTACGTC.